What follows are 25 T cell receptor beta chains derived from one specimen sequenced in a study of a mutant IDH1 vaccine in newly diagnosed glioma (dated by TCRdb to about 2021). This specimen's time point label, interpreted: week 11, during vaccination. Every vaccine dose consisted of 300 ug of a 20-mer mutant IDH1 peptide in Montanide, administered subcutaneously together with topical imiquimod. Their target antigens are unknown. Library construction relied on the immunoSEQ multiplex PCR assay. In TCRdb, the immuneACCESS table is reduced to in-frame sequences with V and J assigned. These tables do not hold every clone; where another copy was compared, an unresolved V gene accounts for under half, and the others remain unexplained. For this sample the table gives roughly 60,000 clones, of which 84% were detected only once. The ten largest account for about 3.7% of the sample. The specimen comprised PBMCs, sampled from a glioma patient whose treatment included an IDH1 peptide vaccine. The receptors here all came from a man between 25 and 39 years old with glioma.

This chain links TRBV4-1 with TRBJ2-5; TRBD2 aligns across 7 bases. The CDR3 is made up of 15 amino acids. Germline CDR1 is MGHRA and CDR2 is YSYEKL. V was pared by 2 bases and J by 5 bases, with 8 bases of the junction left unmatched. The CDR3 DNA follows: TGCGCCAGCAGCCAAAGCTCGGGGGGTAGGGAGACCCAGTACTTC. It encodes CASSQSSGGRETQYF.

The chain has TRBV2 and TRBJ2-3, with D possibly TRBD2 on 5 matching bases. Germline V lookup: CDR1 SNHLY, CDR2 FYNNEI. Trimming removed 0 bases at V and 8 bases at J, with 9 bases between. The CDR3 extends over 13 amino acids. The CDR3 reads CASSEALEGTQYF. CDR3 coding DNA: TGTGCCAGCAGTGAAGCCCTAGAGGGTACGCAGTATTTT. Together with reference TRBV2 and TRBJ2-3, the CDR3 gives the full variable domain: EPEVTQTPSHQVTQMGQEVILRCVPISNHLYFYWYRQILGQKVEFLVSFYNNEISEKSEIFDDQFSVERPDGSNFTLKIRSTKLEDSAMYFCASSEALEGTQYFGPGTRLTVL.

The CDR3 nucleotides are TGTGCCAGCAGCTTAAACACGGGCTACGAGCAGTACTTC. This sequence encodes CASSLNTGYEQYF. The chain combines TRBV7-9 with TRBJ2-7; D remains unclear. The CDR3 sequence is 13 residues long. Germline V gene data show CDR1 as SEHNR and CDR2 as FQNEAQ (reference sequence). With 2 bases removed from V and 3 bases from J, the gap between germline ends came to 8 bases.

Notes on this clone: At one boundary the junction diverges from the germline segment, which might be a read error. CDR3 DNA sequence: TGTGCCAGCAGCCAAGATCAGGTCTCCAGGGCTAACTCTGGCTACACCTTC. Translated: CASSQDQVSRANSGYTF. This sequence joins TRBV4-2 and TRBJ1-2; possibly TRBD1 for D (5 bases). The CDR3 runs 17 residues. The germline CDR1 and CDR2 sequences are LGHNA and YNFKEQ.

CDR3 amino acids: CASSDYRAPRTDTQYF. CDR3 sequence (DNA): TGTGCCAGCAGCGACTACAGGGCCCCCCGCACAGATACGCAGTATTTT. The chain is built from TRBV7-8 and TRBJ2-3, with D perhaps TRBD1 (6 bases). Trimming cost V 5 bases and J 1 base, with 16 bases left between them. The CDR3 runs 16 residues. Germline lookup yields CDR1 SGHVS and CDR2 FQNEAQ.

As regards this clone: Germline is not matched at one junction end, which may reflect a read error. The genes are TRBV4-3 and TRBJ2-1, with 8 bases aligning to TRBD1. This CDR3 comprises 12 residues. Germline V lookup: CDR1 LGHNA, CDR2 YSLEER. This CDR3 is CASSQGDRLLVF. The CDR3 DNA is TGCGCCAGCAGCCAGGGGGACAGGTTACTGGTCTTC.

In nucleotides, the CDR3 is TGTGCCACCAGCACTTTTCCCACCGCAACTAATGAAAAACTGTTTTTT. Its protein product is CATSTFPTATNEKLFF. J is TRBJ1-4 and V is TRBV15; D unclear. The CDR3 contains 16 residues. Germline loops: CDR1 LNHNV, CDR2 YYDKDF (reference sequence). V was shortened by 4 bases and J by 0 bases, with 12 bases between the two germline ends.

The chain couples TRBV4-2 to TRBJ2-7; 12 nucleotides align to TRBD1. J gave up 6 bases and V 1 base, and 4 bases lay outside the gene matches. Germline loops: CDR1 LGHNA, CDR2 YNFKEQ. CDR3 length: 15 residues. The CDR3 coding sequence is TGTGCCAGCAGCCAAGTAGGGGACAGGGGGCGCGAGCAGTACTTC. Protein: CASSQVGDRGREQYF.

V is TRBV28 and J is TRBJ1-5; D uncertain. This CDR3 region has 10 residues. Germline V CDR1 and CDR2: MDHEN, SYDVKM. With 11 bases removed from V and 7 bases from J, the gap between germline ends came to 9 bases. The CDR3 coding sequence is TGTGCCTATGGCGGGCAGCCCCAGCATTTT. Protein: CAYGGQPQHF.

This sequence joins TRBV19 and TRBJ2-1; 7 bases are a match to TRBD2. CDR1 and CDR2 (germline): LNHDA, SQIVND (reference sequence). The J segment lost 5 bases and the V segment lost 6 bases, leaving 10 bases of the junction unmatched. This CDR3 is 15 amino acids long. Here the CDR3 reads CASRGGSSGNNEQFF. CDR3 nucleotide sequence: TGTGCCAGTAGGGGGGGGTCTAGCGGAAACAATGAGCAGTTCTTC.

The CDR3 DNA sequence: TGTGCCACCGGGACAGGGCCTGGAAACACCATATATTTT. This codes for CATGTGPGNTIYF. The V and J genes are TRBV10-3 and TRBJ1-3; 9 bases map to TRBD1. V dropped 10 bases and J dropped 2; count of bases not matched to a gene: 3. Germline CDR1 ENHRY, CDR2 SYGVKD. The CDR3 is 13 residues long.

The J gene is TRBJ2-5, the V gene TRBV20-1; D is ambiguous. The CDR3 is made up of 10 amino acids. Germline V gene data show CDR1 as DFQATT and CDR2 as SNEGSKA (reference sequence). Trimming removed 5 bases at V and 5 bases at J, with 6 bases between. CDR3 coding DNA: TGCAGTGCTGGGCTCGAGACCCAGTACTTC. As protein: CSAGLETQYF.

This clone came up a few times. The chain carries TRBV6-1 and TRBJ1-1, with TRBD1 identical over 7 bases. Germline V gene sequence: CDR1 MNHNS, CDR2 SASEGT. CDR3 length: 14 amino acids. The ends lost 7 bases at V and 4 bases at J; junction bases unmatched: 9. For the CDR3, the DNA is TGTGCCAGCAACCCGGGACAGACGACCACTGAAGCTTTCTTT. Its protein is CASNPGQTTTEAFF.

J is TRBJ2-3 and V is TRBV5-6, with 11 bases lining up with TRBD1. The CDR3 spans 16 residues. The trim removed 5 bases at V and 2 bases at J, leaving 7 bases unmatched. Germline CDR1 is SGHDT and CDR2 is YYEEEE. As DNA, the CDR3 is TGTGCCAGCAGATCCGTTGGACAGGGGGCCACAGATACGCAGTATTTT. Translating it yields CASRSVGQGATDTQYF.

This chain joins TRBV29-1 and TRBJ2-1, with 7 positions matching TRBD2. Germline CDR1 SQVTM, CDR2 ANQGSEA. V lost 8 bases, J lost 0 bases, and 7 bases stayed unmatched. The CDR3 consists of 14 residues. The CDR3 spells CSSRGGSSYNEQFF. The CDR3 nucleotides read TGCAGCTCCCGCGGGGGAAGCTCCTACAATGAGCAGTTCTTC.

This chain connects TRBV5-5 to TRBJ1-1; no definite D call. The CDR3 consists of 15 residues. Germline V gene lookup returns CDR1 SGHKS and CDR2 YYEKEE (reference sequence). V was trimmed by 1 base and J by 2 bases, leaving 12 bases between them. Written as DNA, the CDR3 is TGTGCCAGCAGCTTGCTACCAGGAGGAAACACTGAAGCTTTCTTT. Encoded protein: CASSLLPGGNTEAFF.

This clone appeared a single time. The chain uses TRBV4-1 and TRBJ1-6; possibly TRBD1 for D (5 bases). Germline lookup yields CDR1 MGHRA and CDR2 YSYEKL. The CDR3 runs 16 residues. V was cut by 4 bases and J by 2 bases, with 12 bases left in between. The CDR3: CASSPARGAYNSPLHF. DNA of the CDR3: TGCGCCAGCAGCCCAGCCCGGGGGGCCTATAATTCACCCCTCCACTTT.

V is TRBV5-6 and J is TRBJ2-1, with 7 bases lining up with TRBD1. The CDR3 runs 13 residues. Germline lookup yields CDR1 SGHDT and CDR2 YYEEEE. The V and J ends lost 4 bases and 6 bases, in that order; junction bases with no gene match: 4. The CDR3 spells CASSVQGPNEQFF. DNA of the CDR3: TGTGCCAGCAGCGTACAGGGGCCCAATGAGCAGTTCTTC.

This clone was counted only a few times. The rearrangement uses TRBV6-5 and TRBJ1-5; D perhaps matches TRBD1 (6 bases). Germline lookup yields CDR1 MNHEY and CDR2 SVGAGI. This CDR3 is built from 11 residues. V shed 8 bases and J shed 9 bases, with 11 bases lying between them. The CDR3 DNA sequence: TGTGCCAGCGGGACATCCTGGCCCCAGCATTTT. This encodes CASGTSWPQHF.

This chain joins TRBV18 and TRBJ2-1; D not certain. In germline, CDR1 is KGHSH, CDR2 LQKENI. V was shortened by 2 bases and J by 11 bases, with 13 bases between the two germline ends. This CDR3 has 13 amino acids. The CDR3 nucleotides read TGTGCCAGCTCACCAGCCCAGTCCCTTAAGCAGTTCTTC. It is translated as CASSPAQSLKQFF.

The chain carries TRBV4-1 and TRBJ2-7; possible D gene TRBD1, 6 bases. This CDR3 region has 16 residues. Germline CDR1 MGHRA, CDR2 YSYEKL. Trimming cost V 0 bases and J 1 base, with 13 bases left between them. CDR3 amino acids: CASSQDTRQGSYEQYF. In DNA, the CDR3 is TGCGCCAGCAGCCAAGATACCCGCCAGGGGTCCTACGAGCAGTACTTC.

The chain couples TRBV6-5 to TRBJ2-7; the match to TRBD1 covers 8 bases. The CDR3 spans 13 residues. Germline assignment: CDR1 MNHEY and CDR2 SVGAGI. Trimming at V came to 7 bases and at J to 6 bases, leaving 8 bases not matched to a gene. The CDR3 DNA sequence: TGTGCCAGCAACGGACAGGGATCCGTCGAGCAGTACTTC. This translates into CASNGQGSVEQYF.

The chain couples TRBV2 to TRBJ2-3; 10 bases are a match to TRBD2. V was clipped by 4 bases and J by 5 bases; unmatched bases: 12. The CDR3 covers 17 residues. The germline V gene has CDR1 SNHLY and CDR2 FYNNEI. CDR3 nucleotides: TGTGCCAGCAGTGTCAGCGGGGGGGCCAGAGTTAGAGATACGCAGTATTTT. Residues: CASSVSGGARVRDTQYF.

CDR3 region: CASSLVTGKNTEAFF. The CDR3 coding sequence is TGTGCCAGCAGCTTGGTGACAGGGAAGAACACTGAAGCTTTCTTT. J is TRBJ1-1 and V is TRBV5-5; 7 positions agree with TRBD1. This CDR3 is 15 amino acids long. Germline-derived CDR1 and CDR2 are SGHKS and YYEKEE (reference sequence). V gave up 0 bases and J gave up 1 base; unmatched junction bases: 3.

The CDR3 region has the DNA TGTGCCAGCAGCTTAGGTTCCACTGGGGCCAACGTCCTGACTTTC. This codes for CASSLGSTGANVLTF. This chain joins TRBV7-2 and TRBJ2-6; D gene ambiguous. The CDR3 loop spans 15 amino acids. V lost 1 base to trimming and J lost 2 bases, with 6 bases between them. CDR1 is SGHTA and CDR2 is FQGNSA in the germline V gene.